This record covers a single T cell receptor (beta chain). Individuals aged about 18 to 100 years were recruited from approximately 22 US areas. Which cohort a participant joined came from the clinical history participants gave. Assay used: immunoSEQ multiplex PCR; TCRdb lists only in-frame clones, some missing. The sample includes under 250,000 clones, 70% to 90% of them seen just once. The CDR3 consists of 15 residues. In germline, CDR1 is SGDLS, CDR2 YYNGEE. Trimming removed 0 bases from V and 0 bases from J; junction bases left unmatched: 2. This specimen comes from a study of blood T cell repertoires in COVID-19. About the research overall: Both acute and convalescent COVID-19 samples were obtained from the United States, Italy and Spain. Sample material is recorded as cDNA or gDNA derived from T cells, B-cell-depleted T cells, or PBMCs.

This chain uses TRBV9 with TRBJ2-7, with 8 bases fitting TRBD2. This sequence was found in a woman aged 50 to 60 with acute COVID-19. Sequencing was performed on PBMCs or T cells enriched from blood (not recorded which). The CDR3 DNA reads TGTGCCAGCAGCGTAGTAGCGGGGCCCTCCTACGAGCAGTACTTC. Residues: CASSVVAGPSYEQYF. The full variable domain, with the rest looked up from reference TRBV9 and TRBJ2-7, is DSGVTQTPKHLITATGQRVTLRCSPRSGDLSVYWYQQSLDQGLQFLIQYYNGEERAKGNILERFSAQQFPDLHSELNLSSLELGDSALYFCASSVVAGPSYEQYFGPGTRLTVT.